This T cell receptor beta chain is drawn from a study of blood T cell repertoires in COVID-19. In the study overall: The study drew acute and convalescent COVID-19 samples from the United States, Italy and Spain. In each case, the material was cDNA or gDNA derived from T cells, B-cell-depleted T cells, or PBMCs.

Some clones are missing from TCRdb's copy, which holds only in-frame ones; the method was immunoSEQ multiplex PCR. The profile shows 320,000 or so clones, 87% of them singletons. Recruitment covered roughly 24 US areas and drew participants whose ages spanned roughly 18 to 90 years. Cohorts were assigned according to the clinical history that participants reported. The junction had 6 bases not matched to a gene; V was cut back by 1 base and J by 5 bases. Germline V gives CDR1 SEHNR, CDR2 FQNEAQ (reference sequence). CDR3 size: 15 residues. The receptor's source is a woman aged 30 to 39 who had recovered from COVID-19. The chain joins TRBV7-9 to TRBJ2-3; 7 nucleotides agree with TRBD1. Sequences were obtained from PBMCs or T cells enriched from blood (not recorded which). Here the CDR3 reads CASSLVGRGLDTQYF. CDR3 nucleotide sequence: TGTGCCAGCAGCTTAGTAGGCAGGGGGTTAGATACGCAGTATTTT. Full variable domain (outside the CDR3, taken from reference TRBV7-9 and TRBJ2-3): DTGVSQNPRHKITKRGQNVTFRCDPISEHNRLYWYRQTLGQGPEFLTYFQNEAQLEKSRLLSDRFSAERPKGSFSTLEIQRTEQGDSAMYLCASSLVGRGLDTQYFGPGTRLTVL.